Listed below are T cell receptor beta chains from one sample, sequenced in a study of tumor-infiltrating lymphocytes in primary liver carcinoma. Each CDR3 protein is one row after TCRdb ran MiXCR on the multiplex PCR reads. Among approximately 330,000 distinct CDR3 sequences listed, about 61% were seen once. Specimen: peripheral blood. These receptors all come from a man aged 35 to 55 with primary liver carcinoma and hepatitis B virus infection. Both conserved end residues are part of each CDR3. Clone size is stated in some rows and not others, as once, few, many or a class when expanded.

clone_size	v_call	j_call	cdr3_length	cdr3_aa
once	TRBV6-5	TRBJ1-1	14	CASSYGGSNSEAFF
-	TRBV6-5	TRBJ1-2	15	CASGYSAQSDYGYTF
-	TRBV11-3	TRBJ2-1	14	CASRGGGLYNEQFF
-	TRBV12-3/TRBV12-4	TRBJ2-1	17	CASSGTAIAGSYNEQFF
many	TRBV4-3	TRBJ2-1	17	CASSQDITGGPYNEQFF
few	TRBV6-6	TRBJ2-2	14	CASSYQGTTGELFF
-	TRBV14	TRBJ2-1	14	CASGLWGSHNEQFF
few	TRBV13	TRBJ2-1	15	CASSPRAGGANEQFF
once	TRBV19	TRBJ1-2	13	CASSTLGQEGYTF
-	TRBV12-3/TRBV12-4	TRBJ2-1	13	CGSGTSGYNEQFF
-	TRBV4-3	TRBJ2-2	14	CASNSGGNTRELFF
-	TRBV11-2	TRBJ2-7	14	CASSIRPGWGEQYF
-	TRBV11-2	TRBJ2-2	16	CASSDRGNWRSGELFF
-	TRBV19	TRBJ2-7	14	CASSFQSGKFEQYF
-	TRBV29-1	TRBJ2-1	14	CSVGRDFYYNEQFF
-	TRBV5-1	TRBJ1-3	15	CVSSLQGGPGNTIYF
-	TRBV5-1	TRBJ2-3	14	CASRRTGGPDTQYF
-	TRBV30	TRBJ2-3	18	CAWSVGLAEGTDSDTQYF
-	TRBV11-2	TRBJ2-7	13	CASSFGGDSEQYF
-	TRBV6-2/TRBV6-3	TRBJ2-7	15	CASTIPGLATHEQYF
-	TRBV6-6	TRBJ2-5	14	CTSSHREDQETQYF
-	TRBV24-1	TRBJ2-1	18	CVTSDLPTSGISYNEQFF
many	TRBV4-2	TRBJ2-2	16	CASSQDPLLVSGELFF